This T cell receptor beta chain derives from a study of shared clonotypes between healthy human individuals. Study details: Two women and a few men aged 18 to 49 made up the donors. Study-level points and caveats: Sharing of clonotypes among donors was expected to vary with sequencing depth.

CDR3 length: 13 residues. V was pared by 5 bases and J by 0 bases, with 5 bases between. Germline CDR1 SGHNT, CDR2 YENEEA. Original processing notes: Junction-only immunoSEQ data arrived without quality scores, meaning filtering differed. Here immunoSEQ multiplex PCR was the method, and the copy in TCRdb shows in-frame clones only, minus some. D and trimming come from the DNA, and the V and J calls and clone size come from that table. The repertoire includes 850,000 to 1,200,000 clones, roughly 75% of them detected once, and about 1.5% sits in the top ten. A note on this clone: The antigen is not known.

The rearrangement links TRBV11-3 to TRBJ2-1; D not certain. The sample taken for sequencing was memory CD4+ T cells sorted from blood. Indicated subset: CD45RA-negative fraction. The sequence was collected from a man in his late teens or twenties in good health. This CDR3 reads CASSPSSYNEQFF. The CDR3, as DNA: TGTGCCAGCAGCCCTAGCTCCTACAATGAGCAGTTCTTC.